In its sample, the clone carrying this TCR beta chain was seen once. Its cognate antigen is unknown. These data belong to a study of T cell repertoires in cytomegalovirus infection. Overall study context: As its CMV epitopes, the study selected recently identified HLA-C-restricted and well-studied HLA-B-restricted targets. In public TCR beta signatures, there were indications of both CMV infection and matching HLA type.

Overall study results and limits: Cumulative public TCR beta family frequency identified carriers of CMV plus the relevant HLA. HLA-C-restricted CMV clonotypes gave the most frequent clonotype in two of eight donors.

The germline V gene encodes CDR1 SGHAT and CDR2 FQNNGV. The CDR3 length is 16 residues. Trimming at V came to 5 bases and at J to 4 bases, leaving 4 bases not matched to a gene. One entry per CDR3 protein, called by TCRdb with MiXCR from the reads. This table holds about 920,000 distinct CDR3 sequences, roughly 31% found once. The receptor's source is a human donor in good health (CMV status not recorded). Some clones in this sample may be carry-over from other donors' samples. V gene TRBV11-2 combines with J gene TRBJ2-3; TRBD2 matches at 15 bases. This specimen consisted of cultured CD8+ T cells from PBMCs, obtained from culture after CMV antigen stimulation. The CDR3 sequence: CASSARTSGGADTQYF. The CDR3 DNA is TGTGCCAGCAGCGCCCGGACTAGCGGGGGGGCAGATACGCAGTATTTT.